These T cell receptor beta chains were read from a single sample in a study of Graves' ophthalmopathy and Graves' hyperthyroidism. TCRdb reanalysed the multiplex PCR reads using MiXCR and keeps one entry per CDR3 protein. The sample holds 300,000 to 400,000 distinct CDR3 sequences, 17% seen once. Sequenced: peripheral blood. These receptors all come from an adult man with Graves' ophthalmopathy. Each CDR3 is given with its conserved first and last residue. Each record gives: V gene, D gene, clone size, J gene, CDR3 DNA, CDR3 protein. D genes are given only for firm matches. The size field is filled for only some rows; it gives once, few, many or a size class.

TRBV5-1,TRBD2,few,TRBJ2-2,TGCGCCAGCAGCTTGGTTCTAGCGGGTTCCGGGGAGCTGTTTTTT,CASSLVLAGSGELFF
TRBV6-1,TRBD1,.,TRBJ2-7,TGTGCCAGCAGCGGACAGGGGAGCTCCTACGAGCAGTACTTC,CASSGQGSSYEQYF
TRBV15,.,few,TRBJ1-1,TGTGCCACCAGCAGACCAAGACCGATGAACACTGAAGCTTTCTTT,CATSRPRPMNTEAFF
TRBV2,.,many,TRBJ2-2,TGTGCCAGCAGTGAAAGTCCTGGCACCGGGGAGCTGTTTTTT,CASSESPGTGELFF
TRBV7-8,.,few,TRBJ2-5,TGTGCCAGCAGCCTCTCCCGGGACAGGGGGACTAGCGAGCAAGAGATCCAGTACTTC,CASSLSRDRGTSEQEIQYF
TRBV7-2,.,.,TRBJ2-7,TGTGCCAGCAGCCCCCGAGGGGGGGGCTACGAGCAGTACTTC,CASSPRGGGYEQYF
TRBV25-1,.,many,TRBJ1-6,TGTGCCAGCAGTGAATATGGCAGGGAAGTTGGTTCACCCCTCCACTTT,CASSEYGREVGSPLHF
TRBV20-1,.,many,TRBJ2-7,TGCAGTGCCTCCCCCCACTGGACGGTTACCTACGAGCAGTACTTC,CSASPHWTVTYEQYF
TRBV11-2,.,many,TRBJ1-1,TGTGCCAGCAGCTTAGGGGGTCGAGGTGAAGCTTTCTTT,CASSLGGRGEAFF
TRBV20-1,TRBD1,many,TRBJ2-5,TGCAGTGCTAGCCCCAGACAGGGGGAGACCCAGTACTTC,CSASPRQGETQYF
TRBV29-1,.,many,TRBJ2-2,TGCAGCGTTACTGGAGCGGATACCGGGGAGCTGTTTTTT,CSVTGADTGELFF
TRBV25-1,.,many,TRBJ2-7,TGTGCCAGCAGTACTTTCGCCCACGAGCAGTACTTC,CASSTFAHEQYF
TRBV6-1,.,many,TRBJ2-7,TGTGCCAGCAGTGACAGGGCCTACGAGCAGTACTTC,CASSDRAYEQYF
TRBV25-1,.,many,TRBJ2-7,TGTGCCAGCAGTGAATTCGCCGGGGAGAGCTCCTACGAGCAGTACTTC,CASSEFAGESSYEQYF
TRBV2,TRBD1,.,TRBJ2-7,TGTGCCAGCGTGGGACAGGGGGACTACGAGCAGTACTTC,CASVGQGDYEQYF
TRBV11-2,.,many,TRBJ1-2,TGTGCCAGCAGCTTACAGGGGAATGGCTACACCTTC,CASSLQGNGYTF
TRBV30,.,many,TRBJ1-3,TGTGCCTGGAGGCCTCACCCCGGAAACACCATATATTTT,CAWRPHPGNTIYF
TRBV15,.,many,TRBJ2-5,TGTGCCACCAGCAGAGATCTCCGGAGCATTCAAGAGACCCAGTACTTC,CATSRDLRSIQETQYF
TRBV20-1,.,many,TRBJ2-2,TGCAGTGCTAGAGCTGAGAACACCGGGGAGCTGTTTTTT,CSARAENTGELFF
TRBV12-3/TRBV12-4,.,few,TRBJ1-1,TGTGCCAGCAGTTTATCAGACATGAACACTGAAGCTTTCTTT,CASSLSDMNTEAFF
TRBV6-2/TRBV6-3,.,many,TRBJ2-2,TGTGCCAGCGCATCCGGACTTATAAACACCGGGGAGCTGTTTTTT,CASASGLINTGELFF
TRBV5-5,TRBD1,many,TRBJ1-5,TGTGCCAGCAGTCGGGACAGTATAAATCAGCCCCAGCATTTT,CASSRDSINQPQHF
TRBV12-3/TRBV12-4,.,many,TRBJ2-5,TGTGCCAGCAGTCCCTCCCAGACCCAGTACTTC,CASSPSQTQYF
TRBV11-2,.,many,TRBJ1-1,TGTGCCAGCAGCTTAACGGGGGGCGAAGCTGAAGCTTTCTTT,CASSLTGGEAEAFF
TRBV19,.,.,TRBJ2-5,TGTGCCAGTAGCCCCGGACAGATCAACCAAGAGACCCAGTACTTC,CASSPGQINQETQYF
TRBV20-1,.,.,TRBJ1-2,TGCAGTGCTAACGACGGCTATGGCTACACCTTC,CSANDGYGYTF